This T cell receptor (beta chain) derives from a study of cytomegalovirus exposure and HLA in healthy donors. The table came from immunoSEQ multiplex PCR; TCRdb's copy has only in-frame clones and leaves some out. The data contain some 100,000 clones, about 82% of them seen just once; the ten biggest clones take up roughly 5.3%. The CDR3 has 16 residues. Germline assignment: CDR1 MNHEY and CDR2 SVGAGI. After removal of 2 bases from V and 6 bases from J, the junction contained 12 bases not matched to a gene. The clonotype was recovered from a young man in good health and CMV-seronegative. The J gene is TRBJ1-1, the V gene TRBV6-5; 7 bases line up with TRBD1. Sequencing was done on a sample of PBMCs. The CDR3 sequence is CASSYLDRAGGAEAFF. The DNA of the CDR3 is TGTGCCAGCAGTTACCTAGACAGGGCCGGCGGGGCTGAAGCTTTCTTT.